Each of the 26 T cell receptor beta chains below was sequenced from the same sample in a study of CD8 T cells in Susac syndrome. RNA in amounts of roughly 0.45 to 1 ug was reverse transcribed with random hexamers. TCRdb reprocessed the immunoSEQ multiplex PCR reads with MiXCR, giving one entry per CDR3 protein. The data hold approximately 130,000 distinct CDR3 sequences, with 91% observed a single time. Source material: CD8+ T cells from PBMCs. These receptors were obtained from a human donor with multiple sclerosis.

There are a few counts of this clonotype. The V call is TRBV27, the J call TRBJ1-5; unclear D gene. The V and J ends lost 1 base and 4 bases respectively, with 5 bases between them. Germline V gene lookup returns CDR1 MNHEY and CDR2 SMNVEV (reference sequence). CDR3 length equals 13 residues. The CDR3 DNA reads TGTGCCAGCAGTTTATGGGTAAATCAGCCCCAGCATTTT. This sequence encodes CASSLWVNQPQHF.

This clonotype has just a few counts. The chain uses TRBV4-2 and TRBJ1-1; TRBD1 might be the D (5 bases). Germline V gene lookup returns CDR1 LGHNA and CDR2 YNFKEQ. V gave up 0 bases and J gave up 1 base, with 12 bases separating them. This CDR3 spans 16 amino acids. The CDR3 region has the DNA TGTGCCAGCAGCCAAGATAAAGGGGTTCGGAACACTGAAGCTTTCTTT. This encodes CASSQDKGVRNTEAFF.

This clonotype appeared a single time. J is TRBJ2-7 and V is TRBV7-9; D perhaps matches TRBD2 (6 bases). Germline V lookup: CDR1 SEHNR, CDR2 FQNEAQ (reference sequence). This CDR3 region has 13 residues. V gave up 5 bases and J gave up 5 bases, with 13 bases separating them. The CDR3 region has the DNA TGTGCCAGCAGCCCCCGGGGGATGAACGAGCAGTACTTC. As protein: CASSPRGMNEQYF.

The chain's CDR3 is CASSLGNTDTQYF. The CDR3 DNA reads as TGTGCCAGCAGCTTGGGGAACACAGATACGCAGTATTTT. The chain uses TRBV5-4 and TRBJ2-3, with D unresolved. Germline lookup yields CDR1 SGHNT and CDR2 YYREEE (reference sequence). This CDR3 spans 13 amino acids. The V end lost 0 bases, the J end lost 2 bases, and 4 bases lay between the germline ends.

The rearrangement uses TRBV6-5 and TRBJ1-1; D unresolved. Germline CDR1 reads MNHEY; CDR2 reads SVGAGI. V was trimmed by 4 bases and J by 0 bases, leaving 15 bases between them. This CDR3 is built from 16 residues. The CDR3 loop is CASSSTSLMMNTEAFF. CDR3 nucleotides: TGTGCCAGCAGTTCGACCTCCCTGATGATGAACACTGAAGCTTTCTTT.

The chain has TRBV7-8 and TRBJ2-6; TRBD1 might be the D (6 bases). There are 15 residues in the CDR3. Trimming took 4 bases from V and 4 from J, leaving 11 bases between them. CDR1 and CDR2 (germline): SGHVS, FQNEAQ. The CDR3 loop reads CASSSGHFGANVLTF. CDR3 nucleotides: TGTGCCAGCAGCTCGGGACATTTCGGGGCCAACGTCCTGACTTTC. The entire variable domain, with the rest obtained from reference TRBV7-8 and TRBJ2-6, is as follows: GAGVSQSPRYKVAKRGQDVALRCDPISGHVSLFWYQQALGQGPEFLTYFQNEAQLDKSGLPSDRFFAERPEGSVSTLKIQRTQQEDSAVYLCASSSGHFGANVLTFGAGSRLTVL.

The V and J genes are TRBV4-3 and TRBJ2-2; TRBD2 matches 8 bases. The CDR3 has 18 residues. The J segment lost 3 bases and the V segment lost 0 bases, leaving 9 bases of the junction unmatched. Looked up from germline, CDR1 is LGHNA and CDR2 is YSLEER. The CDR3 reads CASSQERGGGDYTGELFF. Here the CDR3 DNA reads TGCGCCAGCAGCCAAGAACGGGGGGGTGGGGACTACACCGGGGAGCTGTTTTTT.

V is TRBV27 and J is TRBJ2-7; 7 nucleotides match TRBD2. Germline lookup yields CDR1 MNHEY and CDR2 SMNVEV (reference sequence). V dropped 6 bases and J dropped 5; count of bases not matched to a gene: 16. This CDR3 comprises 16 residues. The CDR3 loop is CASSPLGRVAGDEQYF. The CDR3 nucleotides are TGTGCCAGCAGCCCCCTTGGTAGGGTAGCGGGTGACGAGCAGTACTTC.

V gene TRBV30 combines with J gene TRBJ2-5; TRBD2 aligns across 12 bases. The germline CDR1 and CDR2 sequences are GTSNPN and SVGIG (reference sequence). V was pared by 5 bases and J by 4 bases, with 8 bases of the junction left unmatched. The CDR3 is 15 amino acids. CDR3 amino acids: CAWLTSGRPGETQYF. The CDR3 DNA follows: TGTGCCTGGCTGACTAGCGGGAGACCGGGAGAGACCCAGTACTTC. The full variable domain, rest sourced from reference TRBV30 and TRBJ2-5, is SQTIHQWPATLVQPVGSPLSLECTVEGTSNPNLYWYRQAAGRGLQLLFYSVGIGQISSEVPQNLSASRPQDRQFILSSKKLLLSDSGFYLCAWLTSGRPGETQYFGPGTRLLVL.

This clonotype was found a few times. This rearrangement joins TRBV27 to TRBJ1-2; unclear D gene. The germline gives CDR1 MNHEY, CDR2 SMNVEV (reference sequence). This CDR3 spans 13 amino acids. V lost 4 bases and J 2 bases, leaving 8 bases between the germline ends. CDR3 sequence (DNA): TGTGCCAGCAGTTCTACGGGGAACTATGGCTACACCTTC. Translating it yields CASSSTGNYGYTF.

The rearrangement links TRBV15 to TRBJ1-1, with D unclear. From germline, CDR1 is LNHNV and CDR2 YYDKDF (reference sequence). Trimming took off 0 bases at V and 7 bases at J, with 9 bases between the two ends. The CDR3 runs 13 residues. Written as DNA, the CDR3 is TGTGCCACCAGCAGAGATGTGGTCGGTGAAGCTTTCTTT. This gives the protein CATSRDVVGEAFF.

The chain carries TRBV6-2 or TRBV6-3 and TRBJ1-2, with D hard to call. Trimming stripped 6 bases from V and 1 base from J, with 9 bases between. The CDR3 extends over 13 amino acids. CDR1 and CDR2 from the germline V gene are MNHEY and SVGEGT. CDR3 residues: CASRLPVNYGYTF. CDR3 sequence (DNA): TGTGCCAGCAGACTACCCGTTAACTATGGCTACACCTTC.

The chain combines TRBV3-1 with TRBJ1-5; D ambiguous. Per the germline V gene, CDR1 is LGHDT and CDR2 is YNNKEL (reference sequence). The CDR3 has 14 residues. V dropped 0 bases and J dropped 2 bases, with 5 bases sitting between them. The CDR3 loop reads CASSQDFGNQPQHF. In DNA form, the CDR3 reads TGTGCCAGCAGCCAAGATTTCGGCAATCAGCCCCAGCATTTT.

J is TRBJ1-5 and V is TRBV27; possibly TRBD1 for D (6 bases). The ends were cut back, 6 bases at V and 5 bases at J, with 17 bases in the middle. The CDR3 runs to 15 residues. CDR1 is MNHEY and CDR2 is SMNVEV in the germline V gene (reference sequence). The CDR3 DNA reads TGTGCCAGCAGCCTCTTGGGGGCACAGCATCAGCCCCAGCATTTT. Translating gives CASSLLGAQHQPQHF.

V usage is TRBV4-1 and J usage is TRBJ1-4; D call uncertain. V shed 1 base and J shed 4 bases, with 7 bases lying between them. Germline V gene sequence: CDR1 MGHRA, CDR2 YSYEKL. This CDR3 is built from 14 residues. The CDR3 bases are TGCGCCAGCAGCCAAGGACGCGGTAATGAAAAACTGTTTTTT. Translation: CASSQGRGNEKLFF.

The chain uses TRBV18 and TRBJ1-5; D not resolved. Germline CDR1 reads KGHSH; CDR2 reads LQKENI. V was trimmed by 9 bases and J by 10 bases, leaving 19 bases between them. CDR3 length: 13 residues. In nucleotides, the CDR3 is TGTGCCAGTACAAGGCGGTCGCCAGGACCCCAGCATTTT. Its protein is CASTRRSPGPQHF.

V usage is TRBV7-6 and J usage is TRBJ1-2, with a tentative D call TRBD1 (6 bases). This CDR3 spans 15 amino acids. Trimming took 4 bases from V and 3 from J, leaving 15 bases between them. The germline gives CDR1 SGHVS, CDR2 FNYEAQ. The CDR3 is CASSSGAGRDYGYTF. In DNA, the CDR3 is TGTGCCAGCAGCTCGGGGGCGGGAAGGGACTATGGCTACACCTTC.

The gene calls are TRBV6-2 or TRBV6-3 and TRBJ2-7; D call uncertain. V was cut by 2 bases and J by 7 bases, with 6 bases left in between. CDR3 length: 11 residues. Germline V gives CDR1 MNHEY, CDR2 SVGEGT. CDR3 sequence (DNA): TGTGCCAGCAGTTACGACCGAGAGCAGTACTTC. This sequence encodes CASSYDREQYF.

The chain uses TRBV14 and TRBJ2-5; D unresolved. Trimming cost V 5 bases and J 4 bases, with 11 bases left between them. The CDR3 extends over 13 amino acids. Germline V gives CDR1 SGHDN, CDR2 FVKESK. The CDR3 bases are TGTGCCAGCAGCTCGAACGTCGGAGAGACCCAGTACTTC. Encoded protein: CASSSNVGETQYF.

As DNA, the CDR3 is TGTGCCAGCAGTTTTCTACAGGAGCTAGCGGGAAACATAGACGAGCAGTACTTC. This codes for CASSFLQELAGNIDEQYF. The chain links TRBV28 to TRBJ2-7; TRBD2 agrees at 9 bases. Germline assignment: CDR1 MDHEN and CDR2 SYDVKM. This CDR3 region has 18 residues. V trimming: 3 bases; J trimming: 5 bases; junction bases outside the gene matches: 17.

The rearrangement links TRBV20-1 to TRBJ1-5; maybe TRBD1 (6 bases). The V and J ends lost 7 bases and 7 bases respectively, with 17 bases between them. From germline, CDR1 is DFQATT and CDR2 SNEGSKA (reference sequence). The CDR3 loop spans 13 amino acids. Here the CDR3 DNA reads TGCAGTGTAAGGGGGGACGTAAACCAGCCCCAGCATTTT. It encodes CSVRGDVNQPQHF.

The chain combines TRBV20-1 with TRBJ2-2; tentative D call: TRBD2 (5 bases). The ends were cut back, 5 bases at V and 4 bases at J, with 17 bases in the middle. This CDR3 is built from 15 residues. Germline V gives CDR1 DFQATT, CDR2 SNEGSKA (reference sequence). The CDR3 reads CSASDFRGITGELFF. CDR3 DNA: TGCAGTGCTTCGGACTTCCGAGGGATCACCGGGGAGCTGTTTTTT.

V usage is TRBV6-5 and J usage is TRBJ1-5, with D unclear. The germline V and J ends were trimmed by 2 bases and 1 base, with 6 bases remaining between them. Germline V gives CDR1 MNHEY, CDR2 SVGAGI. The CDR3 totals 14 residues. CDR3 amino acids: CASSYGGSNQPQHF. The CDR3 DNA is TGTGCCAGCAGTTACGGTGGAAGCAATCAGCCCCAGCATTTT.

The chain joins TRBV10-1 to TRBJ1-2, with no clear D. Germline CDR1 reads WNHNN; CDR2 reads SYGVQD (reference sequence). The V end was cut by 3 bases, the J end by 5 bases, with 7 bases between. The CDR3 is 12 amino acids. The CDR3 nucleotides are TGCGCCAGCAGTGATATAGGATATGGCTACACCTTC. Translating it yields CASSDIGYGYTF.

The chain recombines TRBV12-3 or TRBV12-4 with TRBJ2-5, with 13 bases aligning to TRBD2. This CDR3 is built from 16 residues. The V segment lost 6 bases and the J segment 5 bases; nucleotides outside the gene matches: 9. The CDR3 bases are TGTGCCAGCAGCAAGCGGACTAGCGGGAGCGGGGAGACCCAGTACTTC. Protein: CASSKRTSGSGETQYF.

CDR3 residues: CASSTGTADTQYF. CDR3 DNA: TGTGCCAGTAGTACCGGGACCGCAGATACGCAGTATTTT. The chain couples TRBV19 to TRBJ2-3; D is perhaps TRBD1 or TRBD2 (5 bases each). This CDR3 contains 13 residues. Trimming took 4 bases from V and 4 from J, leaving 9 bases between them. CDR1 and CDR2 from the germline V gene are LNHDA and SQIVND (reference sequence).